One sample yielded the 20 T cell receptor beta chains listed below, sequenced in a study of blood T cell repertoires in COVID-19. The data were produced by immunoSEQ multiplex PCR, yet TCRdb's version contains in-frame clones alone and is incomplete. The repertoire has under 300,000 clones, approximately 90% of them found once; the top ten carry approximately 2%. The sequenced material came from PBMCs or T cells enriched from blood (not recorded which). These receptors all stem from an older woman in a cohort exposed to, infected with or recovered from COVID-19 (not recorded which).

The chain joins TRBV24-1 to TRBJ2-3, with TRBD2 as a possible D gene (7 bases). Germline V CDR1 and CDR2: KGHDR, SFDVKD. The CDR3 has 19 residues. V shed 5 bases and J shed 2 bases, with 25 bases lying between them. The CDR3 region is CATSAALGVGGGDTDTQYF. In nucleotides, the CDR3 is TGTGCCACCAGTGCTGCCCTCGGGGTAGGGGGGGGCGACACAGATACGCAGTATTTT.

The chain combines TRBV7-3 with TRBJ1-1, with a weak D call TRBD1 (5 bases). Germline V lookup: CDR1 SGHTA, CDR2 FQGTGA. Trimming pared 5 bases from V and 7 bases from J, leaving 14 bases between. The CDR3 is 13 residues long. In DNA, the CDR3 is TGTGCCAGCAGCCAAACCGCGGGGGGTGAAGCTTTCTTT. Its translation is CASSQTAGGEAFF.

This sequence joins TRBV4-2 and TRBJ1-2, with a tentative D call TRBD1 (6 bases). This CDR3 has 16 amino acids. The V and J ends lost 0 bases and 4 bases respectively, with 15 bases between them. Germline lookup yields CDR1 LGHNA and CDR2 YNFKEQ. The CDR3 reads CASSQEHPGDIYGYTF. The CDR3 DNA follows: TGTGCCAGCAGCCAAGAACATCCAGGGGATATCTATGGCTACACCTTC.

The chain links TRBV19 to TRBJ2-1, with 10 nucleotides matching TRBD2. Germline CDR1 is LNHDA and CDR2 is SQIVND (reference sequence). V gave up 5 bases and J gave up 4 bases; unmatched junction bases: 20. This CDR3 is built from 20 residues. In nucleotides, the CDR3 is TGTGCCAGTAGTTCCGCGGGGCTTCGGCTAGCGGGAGCGCAATACAATGAGCAGTTCTTC. Translating it yields CASSSAGLRLAGAQYNEQFF.

CDR3 DNA: TGTGCCAGCAGACAGGGACAGGGGCCTGGCTACACCTTC. It is translated as CASRQGQGPGYTF. The chain uses TRBV5-4 and TRBJ1-2; 10 positions agree with TRBD1. The CDR3 is made up of 13 amino acids. Trimming at V came to 5 bases and at J to 7 bases, leaving 5 bases not matched to a gene. CDR1 is SGHNT and CDR2 is YYREEE in the germline V gene (reference sequence).

This chain connects TRBV6-5 to TRBJ2-7; perhaps TRBD1 as D (6 bases). This CDR3 comprises 13 residues. V was clipped by 7 bases and J by 7 bases, with 17 bases between them. Germline CDR1 MNHEY, CDR2 SVGAGI. The CDR3 DNA is TGTGCCAGCACTCAGACCACAGGGCGAGAGCAGTACTTC. Amino acids: CASTQTTGREQYF.

This chain joins TRBV9 and TRBJ2-7, with D perhaps TRBD2 (5 bases). Trimming took off 0 bases at V and 2 bases at J, with 12 bases between the two ends. The CDR3 spans 15 residues. In germline, CDR1 is SGDLS, CDR2 YYNGEE. DNA for the CDR3: TGTGCCAGCAGCGTAGGGTCTGGAGGCGCCTACGAGCAGTACTTC. Its translation: CASSVGSGGAYEQYF.

The chain is built from TRBV27 and TRBJ2-7, with 9 bases fitting TRBD2. The CDR3 covers 15 residues. J gave up 3 bases and V 1 base, and 4 bases lay outside the gene matches. The V gene's germline CDR1 is MNHEY and CDR2 SMNVEV (reference sequence). CDR3 nucleotide sequence: TGTGCCAGCAGTTTATATGCTAGCGGGAACTACGAGCAGTACTTC. Translation: CASSLYASGNYEQYF.

The chain is built from TRBV28 and TRBJ2-3, with 8 nucleotides matching TRBD2. This CDR3 spans 13 amino acids. V gave up 8 bases and J gave up 2 bases; unmatched junction bases: 3. Germline assignment: CDR1 MDHEN and CDR2 SYDVKM. DNA for the CDR3: TGTGCCAGCCAAGCGGGAGTCACAGATACGCAGTATTTT. It codes for CASQAGVTDTQYF.

This chain links TRBV2 with TRBJ1-5; 9 bases agree with TRBD1. J lost 6 bases, V lost 4 bases, and 19 bases had no gene match. The germline V gene has CDR1 SNHLY and CDR2 FYNNEI. The CDR3 runs 19 residues. The CDR3 DNA reads TGTGCCAGCAGTGTCCCTCGGGGACAGGGCGGTGGCGTGCGTCAGCCCCAGCATTTT. Its translation: CASSVPRGQGGGVRQPQHF.

The V call is TRBV6-5, the J call TRBJ2-1, with D unresolved. Germline V gene data show CDR1 as MNHEY and CDR2 as SVGAGI. V lost 4 bases, J lost 5 bases, and 12 bases lay in between. CDR3 length equals 14 residues. The CDR3 reads CASSLAPVHNEQFF. CDR3 bases: TGTGCCAGCAGTTTAGCCCCCGTCCACAATGAGCAGTTCTTC.

The gene calls are TRBV5-1 and TRBJ2-1, with TRBD2 matching over 10 bases. Germline V CDR1 and CDR2: SGHRS, YFSETQ. This CDR3 contains 14 residues. V lost 4 bases, J lost 5 bases, and 3 bases stayed unmatched. CDR3 DNA: TGCGCCAGCAGCGGGACTAGCGCCGACAATGAGCAGTTCTTC. Its translation: CASSGTSADNEQFF. Based on the CDR3 plus reference TRBV5-1 and TRBJ2-1, the full variable domain is KAGVTQTPRYLIKTRGQQVTLSCSPISGHRSVSWYQQTPGQGLQFLFEYFSETQRNKGNFPGRFSGRQFSNSRSEMNVSTLELGDSALYLCASSGTSADNEQFFGPGTRLTVL.

The chain combines TRBV9 with TRBJ1-2; 7 bases align to TRBD1. The length of the CDR3 is 15 residues. The germline gives CDR1 SGDLS, CDR2 YYNGEE. Unmatched junction bases numbered 6, after V lost 4 bases and J lost 0 bases. CDR3 region: CASSLSGGSNYGYTF. For the CDR3, the DNA is TGTGCCAGCAGCCTCTCAGGGGGTTCTAACTATGGCTACACCTTC.

V is TRBV18 and J is TRBJ2-3; no definite D call. The CDR3 is 13 amino acids. CDR1 KGHSH and CDR2 LQKENI come from the germline V gene. Trimming took off 2 bases at V and 5 bases at J, with 8 bases between the two ends. CDR3 residues: CASSPSVQDTQYF. In nucleotides, the CDR3 is TGTGCCAGCTCACCATCGGTCCAAGATACGCAGTATTTT.

The chain has TRBV3-1 (or the pseudogene TRBV3-2) and TRBJ2-1; possible D gene TRBD2, 7 bases. Germline V gene sequence: CDR1 LGHDT, CDR2 YNNKEL (reference sequence). The V and J ends lost 0 bases and 4 bases respectively, with 10 bases between them. The CDR3 contains 15 residues. Here the CDR3 DNA reads TGTGCCAGCAGCCAAGATCGGGGGGCTTACAATGAGCAGTTCTTC. Translated, it gives CASSQDRGAYNEQFF.

As regards this clone: A junction boundary mismatches the germline segment, possibly from a read error. The V and J genes are TRBV7-7 and TRBJ2-1, with a possible D match to TRBD2 (7 bases). Germline loops: CDR1 SSHAT, CDR2 FNYEAQ (reference sequence). The CDR3 contains 13 residues. The CDR3 nucleotides are TGTGCTAGCAGCCCATACAGGGAGGGGGAGCAGTTCTTC. Translating it yields CASSPYREGEQFF.

The chain links TRBV5-1 to TRBJ1-1; D is undetermined. Germline V gene lookup returns CDR1 SGHRS and CDR2 YFSETQ. This CDR3 is 13 amino acids long. Trimming removed 4 bases at V and 6 bases at J, with 13 bases between. This CDR3 is CASSLGSFSEAFF. The CDR3 region has the DNA TGCGCCAGCAGCCTCGGGTCGTTTTCTGAAGCTTTCTTT.

This clone was counted a few times. The gene calls are TRBV27 and TRBJ2-7; 10 nucleotides align to TRBD2. The CDR3 is 15 residues long. Trimming cost V 8 bases and J 6 bases; bases outside gene matches: 13. Looked up from germline, CDR1 is MNHEY and CDR2 is SMNVEV (reference sequence). CDR3 sequence: CASQGSLVAGGEQYF. CDR3 in DNA: TGTGCCAGCCAGGGTTCTCTGGTAGCGGGAGGCGAGCAGTACTTC.

The rearrangement joins TRBV5-4 to TRBJ1-4, with TRBD1 identical over 7 bases. The germline gives CDR1 SGHNT, CDR2 YYREEE (reference sequence). V lost 5 bases to trimming and J lost 6 bases; unmatched junction nucleotides: 4. CDR3 length equals 13 residues. DNA of the CDR3: TGTGCCAGCAGTCGAGACAGGGATGAAAAACTGTTTTTT. This codes for CASSRDRDEKLFF.

The chain recombines TRBV18 with TRBJ1-1; 8 nucleotides agree with TRBD1. Germline assignment: CDR1 KGHSH and CDR2 LQKENI. The CDR3 extends over 14 amino acids. J gave up 4 bases and V 6 bases, and 7 bases lay outside the gene matches. The chain's CDR3 is CASSYGQGGTEAFF. The CDR3 DNA is TGTGCCAGCTCGTACGGACAGGGTGGCACTGAAGCTTTCTTT.